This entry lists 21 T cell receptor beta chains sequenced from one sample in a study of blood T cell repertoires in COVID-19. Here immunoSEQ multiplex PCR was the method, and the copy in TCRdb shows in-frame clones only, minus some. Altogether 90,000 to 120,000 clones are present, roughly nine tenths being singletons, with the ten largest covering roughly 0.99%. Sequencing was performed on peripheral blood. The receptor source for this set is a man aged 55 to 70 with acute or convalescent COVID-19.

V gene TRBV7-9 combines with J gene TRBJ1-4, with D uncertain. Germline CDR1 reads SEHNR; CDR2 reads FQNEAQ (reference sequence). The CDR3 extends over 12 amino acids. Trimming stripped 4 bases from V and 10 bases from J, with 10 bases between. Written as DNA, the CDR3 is TGTGCCAGCAGCTCGCCCAGGTCAAAACTGTTTTTT. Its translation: CASSSPRSKLFF. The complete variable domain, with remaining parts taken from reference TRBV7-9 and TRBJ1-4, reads DTGVSQNPRHKITKRGQNVTFRCDPISEHNRLYWYRQTLGQGPEFLTYFQNEAQLEKSRLLSDRFSAERPKGSFSTLEIQRTEQGDSAMYLCASSSPRSKLFFGSGTQLSVL.

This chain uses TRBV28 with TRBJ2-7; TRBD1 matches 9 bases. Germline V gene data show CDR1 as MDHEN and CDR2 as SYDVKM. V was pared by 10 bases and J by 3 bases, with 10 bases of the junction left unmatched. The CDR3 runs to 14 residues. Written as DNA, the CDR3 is TGTGCCACCCGACCGACAGGGGGTCACTACGAGCAGTACTTC. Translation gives CATRPTGGHYEQYF.

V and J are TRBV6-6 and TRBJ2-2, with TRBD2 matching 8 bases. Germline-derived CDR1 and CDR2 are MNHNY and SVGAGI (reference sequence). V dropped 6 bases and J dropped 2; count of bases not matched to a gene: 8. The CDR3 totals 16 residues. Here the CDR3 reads CASRSGRPPNTGELFF. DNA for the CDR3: TGTGCCAGCAGAAGCGGGAGACCCCCCAACACCGGGGAGCTGTTTTTT.

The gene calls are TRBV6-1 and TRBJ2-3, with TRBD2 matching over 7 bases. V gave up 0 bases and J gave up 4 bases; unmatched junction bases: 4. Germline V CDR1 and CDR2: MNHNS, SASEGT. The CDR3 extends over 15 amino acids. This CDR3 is CASSEAVGGPDTQYF. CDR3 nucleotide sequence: TGTGCCAGCAGTGAAGCGGTGGGAGGGCCAGATACGCAGTATTTT.

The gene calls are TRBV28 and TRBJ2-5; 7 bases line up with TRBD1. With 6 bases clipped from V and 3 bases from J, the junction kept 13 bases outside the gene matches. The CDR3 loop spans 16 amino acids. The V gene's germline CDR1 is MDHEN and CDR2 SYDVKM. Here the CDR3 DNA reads TGTGCCAGCAGCTGGGGCTTAACCGGGACAGAAGAGACCCAGTACTTC. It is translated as CASSWGLTGTEETQYF.

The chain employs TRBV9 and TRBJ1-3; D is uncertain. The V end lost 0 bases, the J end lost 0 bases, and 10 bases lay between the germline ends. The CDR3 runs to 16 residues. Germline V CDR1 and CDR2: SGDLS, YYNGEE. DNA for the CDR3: TGTGCCAGCAGCGTAGAAAGCCTCCTCTCTGGAAACACCATATATTTT. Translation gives CASSVESLLSGNTIYF.

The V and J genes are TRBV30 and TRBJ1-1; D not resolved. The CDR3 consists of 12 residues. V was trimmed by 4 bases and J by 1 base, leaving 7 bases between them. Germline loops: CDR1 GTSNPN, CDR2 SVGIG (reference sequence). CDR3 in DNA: TGTGCCTGGACGAGACAGAACACTGAAGCTTTCTTT. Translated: CAWTRQNTEAFF.

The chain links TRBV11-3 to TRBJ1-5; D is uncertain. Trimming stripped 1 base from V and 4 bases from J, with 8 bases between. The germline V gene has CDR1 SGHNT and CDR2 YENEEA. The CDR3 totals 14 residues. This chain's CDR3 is CASSLAGFNQPQHF. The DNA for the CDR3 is TGTGCCAGCAGCTTAGCAGGATTTAATCAGCCCCAGCATTTT.

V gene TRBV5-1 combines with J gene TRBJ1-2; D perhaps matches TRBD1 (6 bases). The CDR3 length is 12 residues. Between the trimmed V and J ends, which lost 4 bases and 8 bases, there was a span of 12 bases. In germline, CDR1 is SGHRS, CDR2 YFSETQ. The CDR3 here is CASSVQGGGYTF. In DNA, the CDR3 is TGCGCCAGCAGCGTACAGGGCGGCGGCTACACCTTC.

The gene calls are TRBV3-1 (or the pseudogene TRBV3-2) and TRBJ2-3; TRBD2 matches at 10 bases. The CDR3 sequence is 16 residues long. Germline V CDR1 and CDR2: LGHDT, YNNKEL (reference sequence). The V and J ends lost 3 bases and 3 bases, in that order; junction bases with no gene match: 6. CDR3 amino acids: CASSQAPSGRTDTQYF. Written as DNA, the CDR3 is TGTGCCAGCAGCCAGGCTCCTAGCGGGAGAACAGATACGCAGTATTTT.

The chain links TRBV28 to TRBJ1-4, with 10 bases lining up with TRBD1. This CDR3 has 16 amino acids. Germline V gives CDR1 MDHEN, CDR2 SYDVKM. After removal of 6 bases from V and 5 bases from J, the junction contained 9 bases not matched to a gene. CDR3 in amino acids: CASSRGQGPRNEKLFF. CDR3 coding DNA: TGTGCCAGCAGCCGGGGACAGGGGCCAAGGAATGAAAAACTGTTTTTT.

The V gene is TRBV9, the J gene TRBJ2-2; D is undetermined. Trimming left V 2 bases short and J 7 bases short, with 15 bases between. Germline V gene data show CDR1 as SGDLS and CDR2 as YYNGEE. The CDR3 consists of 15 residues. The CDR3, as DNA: TGTGCCAGCAGCGTCTCTGGCGGATCTAACGGGGAGCTGTTTTTT. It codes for CASSVSGGSNGELFF.

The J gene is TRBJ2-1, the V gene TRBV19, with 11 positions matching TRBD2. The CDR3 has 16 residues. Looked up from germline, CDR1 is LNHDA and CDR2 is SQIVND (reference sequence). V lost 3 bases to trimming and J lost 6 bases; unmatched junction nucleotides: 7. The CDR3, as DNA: TGTGCCAGTAGTATGGTAGCGGGAGGGCCGTCCAATGAGCAGTTCTTC. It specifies CASSMVAGGPSNEQFF.

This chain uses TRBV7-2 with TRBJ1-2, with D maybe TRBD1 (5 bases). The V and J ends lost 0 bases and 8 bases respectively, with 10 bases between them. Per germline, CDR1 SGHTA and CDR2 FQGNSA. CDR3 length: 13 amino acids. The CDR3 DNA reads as TGTGCCAGCAGCTTAGCAGGCCGGGGGGGCTACACCTTC. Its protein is CASSLAGRGGYTF.

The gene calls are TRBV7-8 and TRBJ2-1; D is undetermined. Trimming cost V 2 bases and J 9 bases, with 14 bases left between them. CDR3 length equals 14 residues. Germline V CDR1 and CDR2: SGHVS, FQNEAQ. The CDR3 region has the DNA TGTGCCAGCAGCTTACTAACGAAAACGGGTGAGCAGTTCTTC. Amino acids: CASSLLTKTGEQFF.

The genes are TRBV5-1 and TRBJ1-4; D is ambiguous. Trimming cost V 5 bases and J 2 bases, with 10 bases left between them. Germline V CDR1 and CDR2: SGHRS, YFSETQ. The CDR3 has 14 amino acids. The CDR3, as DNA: TGCGCCAGCAGAATAGAACCGACTAATGAAAAACTGTTTTTT. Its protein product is CASRIEPTNEKLFF.

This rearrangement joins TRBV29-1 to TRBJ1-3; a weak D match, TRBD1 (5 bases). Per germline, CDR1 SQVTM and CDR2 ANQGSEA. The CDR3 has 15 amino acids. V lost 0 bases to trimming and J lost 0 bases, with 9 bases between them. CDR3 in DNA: TGCAGCGTTGAAGATCGTGACAGCTCTGGAAACACCATATATTTT. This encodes CSVEDRDSSGNTIYF.

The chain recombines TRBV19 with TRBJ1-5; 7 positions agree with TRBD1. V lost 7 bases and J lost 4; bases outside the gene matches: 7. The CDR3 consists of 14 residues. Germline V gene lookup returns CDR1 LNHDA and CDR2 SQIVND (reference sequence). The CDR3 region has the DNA TGTGCCAGTATAGGGCCAGGGGGAAATCAGCCCCAGCATTTT. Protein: CASIGPGGNQPQHF. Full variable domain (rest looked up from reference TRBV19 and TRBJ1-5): DGGITQSPKYLFRKEGQNVTLSCEQNLNHDAMYWYRQDPGQGLRLIYYSQIVNDFQKGDIAEGYSVSREKKESFPLTVTSAQKNPTAFYLCASIGPGGNQPQHFGDGTRLSIL.

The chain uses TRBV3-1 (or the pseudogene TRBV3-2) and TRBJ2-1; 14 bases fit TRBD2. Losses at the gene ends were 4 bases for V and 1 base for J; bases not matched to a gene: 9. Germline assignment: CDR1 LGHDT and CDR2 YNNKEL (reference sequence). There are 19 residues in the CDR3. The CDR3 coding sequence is TGTGCCAGCAGCCTGGAGGGACTAGCGGGAGATGGGTCCTACAATGAGCAGTTCTTC. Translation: CASSLEGLAGDGSYNEQFF.

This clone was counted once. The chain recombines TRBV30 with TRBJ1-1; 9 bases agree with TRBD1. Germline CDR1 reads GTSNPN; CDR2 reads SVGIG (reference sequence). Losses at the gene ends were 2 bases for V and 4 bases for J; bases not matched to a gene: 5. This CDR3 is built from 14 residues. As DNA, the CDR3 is TGTGCCTGGAGTCGGGACAGGGTGGGCACTGAAGCTTTCTTT. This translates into CAWSRDRVGTEAFF.

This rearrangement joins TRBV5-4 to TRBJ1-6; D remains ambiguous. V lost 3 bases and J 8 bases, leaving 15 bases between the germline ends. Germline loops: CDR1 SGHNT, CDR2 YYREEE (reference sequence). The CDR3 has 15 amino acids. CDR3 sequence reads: CASSSPQVGDSPLHF. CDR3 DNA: TGTGCCAGCAGCTCCCCCCAGGTCGGGGATTCACCCCTCCACTTT.